This T cell receptor (beta chain) was obtained from a study of beta chain features in type 1 diabetes. The isolated RNA, all of it, was reverse transcribed, so expressed TCRB transcripts were what got sequenced. Method: immunoSEQ multiplex PCR; TCRdb's copy keeps in-frame clones and lacks some. The sample has 250,000 to 300,000 clones, approximately 25% seen once. Study-level results: Type 1 diabetes patients showed a moderate but significant shortening of TCRB CDR3s in all four CD4+ subsets.

This clone has only a few counts. The antigen is not known. Trimming removed 5 bases at V and 7 bases at J, with 14 bases between. From germline, CDR1 is SEHNR and CDR2 FQNEAQ (reference sequence). This CDR3 contains 14 residues. The chain links TRBV7-9 to TRBJ1-4; TRBD1 might be the D (5 bases). The TCR was taken from a woman in her twenties or thirties with type 1 diabetes. Input material: naive CD4+ T cells from blood. In DNA form, the CDR3 reads TGTGCCAGCAGCCTCCAGGGTCTGCGTGAAAAACTGTTTTTT. It translates to CASSLQGLREKLFF.